These 25 T cell receptor beta chains originate from one sample sequenced in a study of blood T cells in healthy people across ages. Next came a second PCR, run for 7 to 11 cycles, which used a sample-barcoded 5' primer along with a J-beta primer mix. In TCRdb, the 5' RACE reads were re-called with MiXCR into one record per CDR3 protein. Of 980,000 or so distinct CDR3 sequences listed, under 50% are singletons. The sequenced material came from blood. The source is a man aged 25 to 45 in good health.

J is TRBJ2-1 and V is TRBV4-3; a possible D gene is TRBD1 (5 bases). The CDR3 extends over 16 amino acids. Trimming left V 1 base short and J 7 bases short, with 17 bases between. Germline assignment: CDR1 LGHNA and CDR2 YSLEER. CDR3 in amino acids: CASSQAPETVGNEQFF. The CDR3 bases are TGCGCCAGCAGCCAAGCCCCCGAGACAGTGGGGAATGAGCAGTTCTTC.

This chain uses TRBV4-1 with TRBJ2-7; 8 positions agree with TRBD1. The DNA end favors TRBJ2-5, so the J call may be wrong. CDR1 is MGHRA and CDR2 is YSYEKL in the germline V gene. The CDR3 covers 16 residues. CDR3 bases: TGCGCCAGCAGCCAAGCCACAGGGGGGTCGGTAAAGACCCAGTACTTC. This encodes CASSQATGGSVKTQYF.

The chain employs TRBV11-2 and TRBJ2-6; D gene ambiguous. Germline lookup yields CDR1 SGHAT and CDR2 FQNNGV. The V end was cut by 5 bases, the J end by 2 bases, with 7 bases between. This CDR3 spans 14 amino acids. The CDR3 DNA is TGTGCCAGCAGCCCTGGACCTGGGGCCAACGTCCTGACTTTC. The encoded protein is CASSPGPGANVLTF.

The chain joins TRBV4-2 to TRBJ2-7, with TRBD2 identical over 7 bases. V shed 2 bases and J 10 bases; nucleotides not matched to a gene: 17. The CDR3 spans 16 residues. CDR1 and CDR2 from the germline V gene are LGHNA and YNFKEQ. The CDR3 region has the DNA TGTGCCAGCAGCCAAAGCTCGGCTAGCGGACAAGAGGCCCAGTACTTC. Translated: CASSQSSASGQEAQYF.

CDR3 bases: TGTGCCAGCAGCCCGTGGGTAGGAGATACGCAGTATTTT. It is translated as CASSPWVGDTQYF. This chain joins TRBV11-2 and TRBJ2-3; D remains ambiguous. From germline, CDR1 is SGHAT and CDR2 FQNNGV. The CDR3 totals 13 residues. The germline V and J ends were trimmed by 5 bases and 5 bases, with 11 bases remaining between them. The whole variable domain, filled in from reference TRBV11-2 and TRBJ2-3, reads EAGVAQSPRYKIIEKRQSVAFWCNPISGHATLYWYQQILGQGPKLLIQFQNNGVVDDSQLPKDRFSAERLKGVDSTLKIQPAKLEDSAVYLCASSPWVGDTQYFGPGTRLTVL.

The CDR3 loop reads CASSLDGTGLYEQYF. Here the CDR3 DNA reads TGCGCCAGCAGCTTGGACGGGACAGGGTTATACGAGCAGTACTTC. The chain has TRBV5-1 and TRBJ2-4, with 9 nucleotides matching TRBD1. The J call is in doubt because the DNA end fits TRBJ2-7 better. The CDR3 length is 15 residues. Germline lookup yields CDR1 SGHRS and CDR2 YFSETQ.

The gene calls are TRBV10-3 and TRBJ1-1, with a possible D match to TRBD1 (6 bases). This CDR3 is 14 amino acids long. Germline loops: CDR1 ENHRY, CDR2 SYGVKD. Trimming took 7 bases from V and 5 from J, leaving 17 bases between them. The CDR3 loop reads CAINGARGGTEAFF. CDR3 in DNA: TGTGCCATCAATGGGGCCAGGGGAGGTACTGAAGCTTTCTTT.

This clonotype has a handful of counts. The V gene is TRBV5-1, the J gene TRBJ1-1; D call uncertain. Germline V CDR1 and CDR2: SGHRS, YFSETQ. Trimming pared 9 bases from V and 3 bases from J, leaving 15 bases between. This CDR3 contains 13 residues. CDR3 DNA: TGCGCCACCAAGGAAGAGGCGTACACTGAAGCTTTCTTT. The encoded protein is CATKEEAYTEAFF.

The chain employs TRBV6-2 or TRBV6-3 and TRBJ2-1; the match to TRBD2 covers 10 bases. The J segment lost 3 bases and the V segment lost 5 bases, leaving 7 bases of the junction unmatched. The CDR3 is made up of 16 amino acids. Germline CDR1 is MNHEY and CDR2 is SVGEGT. The CDR3 nucleotides read TGTGCCAGCAGTACGCCGGGACTAGCGCTCTACAATGAGCAGTTCTTC. It encodes CASSTPGLALYNEQFF.

In DNA, the CDR3 is TGCAGTGCCCAAAAGGGACAGTTATACGCAGATACGCAGTATTTT. Protein product: CSAQKGQLYADTQYF. The chain has TRBV20-1 and TRBJ2-3, with 7 bases matching TRBD1. The CDR3 covers 15 residues. Per the germline V gene, CDR1 is DFQATT and CDR2 is SNEGSKA (reference sequence). V was pared by 6 bases and J by 4 bases, with 13 bases of the junction left unmatched.

The gene calls are TRBV27 and TRBJ1-2, with 12 bases aligning to TRBD1. The junction had 14 bases not matched to a gene; V was cut back by 4 bases and J by 2 bases. The CDR3 totals 19 residues. In germline, CDR1 is MNHEY, CDR2 SMNVEV (reference sequence). The CDR3 region is CASSSNLPGQGASNYGYTF. CDR3 bases: TGTGCCAGCAGTTCCAACCTACCGGGACAGGGGGCGTCAAACTATGGCTACACCTTC.

This clonotype was picked up many times. This CDR3 reads CASSVGGFGANVLTF. The CDR3 DNA reads as TGTGCCAGCAGCGTAGGAGGGTTTGGGGCCAACGTCCTGACTTTC. The V gene is TRBV9, the J gene TRBJ2-6, with TRBD2 as a possible D gene (5 bases). The germline V and J ends were trimmed by 0 bases and 3 bases, with 7 bases remaining between them. CDR3 length equals 15 residues. CDR1 and CDR2 (germline): SGDLS, YYNGEE. Using reference TRBV9 and TRBJ2-6 for the parts outside the CDR3, the full variable domain is DSGVTQTPKHLITATGQRVTLRCSPRSGDLSVYWYQQSLDQGLQFLIQYYNGEERAKGNILERFSAQQFPDLHSELNLSSLELGDSALYFCASSVGGFGANVLTFGAGSRLTVL.

The chain combines TRBV11-2 with TRBJ2-3; 10 bases are shared with TRBD2. V shed 2 bases and J 1 base; nucleotides not matched to a gene: 18. The CDR3 length is 21 residues. The germline gives CDR1 SGHAT, CDR2 FQNNGV. The CDR3 sequence: CASSLKSGLAGGSGGTDTQYF. The CDR3 DNA is TGTGCCAGCAGCTTAAAATCGGGCTTAGCGGGGGGCTCGGGGGGCACAGATACGCAGTATTTT.

The chain uses TRBV4-3 and TRBJ2-2, with D perhaps TRBD1 or TRBD2 (5 bases each). Trimming stripped 2 bases from V and 6 bases from J, with 16 bases between. This CDR3 contains 16 residues. Germline CDR1 LGHNA, CDR2 YSLEER. The CDR3 reads CASSQRGIIGPGELFF. CDR3 in DNA: TGCGCCAGCAGCCAACGGGGCATTATAGGGCCCGGGGAGCTGTTTTTT.

This clonotype was found a few times. The J gene is TRBJ2-1, the V gene TRBV4-1; TRBD2 is a possible D gene (5 bases). The DNA end favors TRBJ2-7, so the J call may be wrong. In germline, CDR1 is MGHRA, CDR2 YSYEKL. This CDR3 comprises 16 residues. The CDR3 loop reads CASSQETSGPYNEQYF. The CDR3 region has the DNA TGCGCCAGCAGCCAAGAAACCAGCGGACCCTACAATGAGCAGTACTTC.

The genes are TRBV3-1 and TRBJ1-1; D is unresolved. Germline V gene sequence: CDR1 LGHDT, CDR2 YNNKEL (reference sequence). The CDR3 extends over 17 amino acids. V was pared by 0 bases and J by 1 base, with 15 bases between. The CDR3 bases are TGTGCCAGCAGCCAAGATCTGGGCAGCAAACAGAACACTGAAGCTTTCTTT. Its translation is CASSQDLGSKQNTEAFF.

CDR3 protein: CSAKSGYEQYF. DNA for the CDR3: TGCAGTGCTAAGAGCGGTTACGAGCAGTACTTC. This chain connects TRBV20-1 to TRBJ2-4, with a weak D call TRBD2 (5 bases). Matching the DNA end better, TRBJ2-7 makes the J call doubtful. Germline V CDR1 and CDR2: DFQATT, SNEGSKA (reference sequence). CDR3 length: 11 amino acids.

This clonotype was detected a few times. The CDR3 DNA sequence: TGTGCCAGCAGCGAACTGACAGGGTCAGGCAATCAGCCCCAGCATTTT. Its protein product is CASSELTGSGNQPQHF. The V call is TRBV27, the J call TRBJ1-5; 7 positions match TRBD1. The CDR3 has 16 amino acids. J was trimmed by 2 bases and V by 6 bases; bases with no gene match: 10. Per germline, CDR1 MNHEY and CDR2 SMNVEV (reference sequence).

Only a few counts were recorded for this clonotype. V is TRBV11-1 and J is TRBJ2-7; D gene uncertain. The V gene's germline CDR1 is SGHAT and CDR2 FQDESV (reference sequence). Trimming stripped 3 bases from V and 2 bases from J, with 8 bases between. The CDR3 runs 13 residues. CDR3 DNA: TGTGCCAGCAGCTTTCTAGAAGCCTACGAGCAGTACTTC. This encodes CASSFLEAYEQYF.

This clonotype was counted at least ten times. The chain links TRBV20-1 to TRBJ2-3; maybe TRBD2 (6 bases). The V end lost 5 bases, the J end lost 2 bases, and 17 bases lay between the germline ends. The length of the CDR3 is 15 residues. Germline CDR1 is DFQATT and CDR2 is SNEGSKA (reference sequence). CDR3 sequence: CSAPVAGRITDTQYF. The CDR3 bases are TGCAGTGCTCCGGTGGCGGGGCGAATCACAGATACGCAGTATTTT.

The sample holds a few counts of this clonotype. The rearrangement joins TRBV18 to TRBJ1-2; TRBD1 agrees at 8 bases. The V and J ends lost 3 bases and 8 bases, in that order; junction bases with no gene match: 5. CDR3 length: 13 residues. Germline V lookup: CDR1 KGHSH, CDR2 LQKENI. The CDR3 loop reads CASSPGQGNGYTF. Here the CDR3 DNA reads TGTGCCAGCTCACCTGGACAGGGAAACGGCTACACCTTC.

Only a few counts were recorded for this clonotype. The chain joins TRBV11-1 to TRBJ2-7, with D perhaps TRBD1 or TRBD2 (6 bases each). The ends were cut back, 5 bases at V and 0 bases at J, with 17 bases in the middle. CDR3 size: 16 residues. Germline loops: CDR1 SGHAT, CDR2 FQDESV (reference sequence). Here the CDR3 reads CASSQPSGGLSYEQYF. DNA of the CDR3: TGTGCCAGCAGCCAACCCTCTGGGGGGCTCTCCTACGAGCAGTACTTC.

The V call is TRBV27, the J call TRBJ2-7; TRBD1 agrees at 7 bases. CDR3 length: 13 amino acids. V lost 6 bases, J lost 4 bases, and 6 bases stayed unmatched. Per germline, CDR1 MNHEY and CDR2 SMNVEV (reference sequence). The CDR3 spells CASSVGTVYEQYF. In DNA, the CDR3 is TGTGCCAGCAGCGTCGGGACAGTTTACGAGCAGTACTTC.

This clonotype was counted between two and nine times. This chain uses TRBV4-1 with TRBJ2-7; no definite D call. Per germline, CDR1 MGHRA and CDR2 YSYEKL. V was pared by 0 bases and J by 4 bases, with 7 bases between. The CDR3 is 13 residues long. CDR3 residues: CASSQEILYEQYF. The CDR3 bases are TGCGCCAGCAGCCAAGAAATCTTATACGAGCAGTACTTC.

This chain links TRBV6-5 with TRBJ2-7, with 7 positions matching TRBD1. CDR1 and CDR2 (germline): MNHEY, SVGAGI. The CDR3 has 15 residues. Trimming took 5 bases from V and 7 from J; bases not matched to a gene: 14. DNA of the CDR3: TGTGCCAGCAGTACAGATACAGGGGCCTACAATGAGCAGTACTTC. As protein: CASSTDTGAYNEQYF.